The sample holds a few counts of the clone carrying this T cell receptor (beta chain). As yet, its antigen is unknown. This entry is derived from a study of OX40 agonist ivuxolimab in advanced cancers. Study-wide background: The patients got ivuxolimab, which is an agonistic anti-OX40 (CD134) antibody. People in dose escalation had one of these cancers: hepatocellular carcinoma, melanoma, renal cell or head and neck cancer.

Any history of autoimmune disease or systemic immunosuppression disqualified patients. The protocol was immunoSEQ multiplex PCR, while the TCRdb copy is restricted to in-frame clones and leaves out a portion. This sample has 80,000 or so clones, with around 85% found just once. General study points: Clonal expansion in partial responders at 0.1-3.0 mg/kg ranked among the lowest.

The receptor comes from an adult with an advanced solid tumor such as melanoma, head and neck, liver or kidney cancer. Sequences were derived from CD4+ or CD8+ T cells sorted from blood, sampled in a trial of the OX40 agonist ivuxolimab.

CDR3 loop: CASSANRSGIAQETQYF. For the CDR3, the DNA is TGCGCCAGCAGCGCAAACCGTAGCGGGATAGCTCAAGAGACCCAGTACTTC. This sequence joins TRBV5-1 and TRBJ2-5; 8 bases line up with TRBD2. Unmatched junction bases numbered 13, after V lost 4 bases and J lost 2 bases. Germline V gene lookup returns CDR1 SGHRS and CDR2 YFSETQ. The CDR3 runs to 17 residues.